A single sample gave rise to the 18 T cell receptor beta chains below, sequenced in a study of beta chain features in type 1 diabetes. These receptors are not linked to any known antigen. The isolated RNA, all of it, was reverse transcribed, so expressed TCRB transcripts were what got sequenced. Assay: immunoSEQ multiplex PCR; the TCRdb copy retains only in-frame clones and omits some. The repertoire holds over 150,000 clones, with 6.5% to 8.5% as singletons. Overall study results and limits: TCRB CDR3s were moderately but significantly shorter in Type 1 diabetes patients in all four CD4+ subsets.

The sample was central memory CD4+ T cells from blood. These receptors were obtained from a man between 18 and 35 years old with type 1 diabetes.

This clone was recorded a few times. J is TRBJ1-2 and V is TRBV18; 8 bases map to TRBD1. V trimming: 3 bases; J trimming: 8 bases; junction bases outside the gene matches: 8. Germline V CDR1 and CDR2: KGHSH, LQKENI. The CDR3 is made up of 14 amino acids. CDR3 in amino acids: CASSPTTGVRGYTF. As DNA, the CDR3 is TGTGCCAGCTCACCGACGACAGGGGTGAGAGGCTACACCTTC.

The V and J genes are TRBV5-1 and TRBJ2-1, with 8 bases fitting TRBD1. The CDR3 consists of 14 residues. CDR1 is SGHRS, CDR2 YFSETQ, per germline. V gave up 4 bases and J gave up 3 bases; unmatched junction bases: 3. CDR3: CASSPGTGYNEQFF. CDR3 sequence (DNA): TGCGCCAGCAGCCCCGGGACAGGCTACAATGAGCAGTTCTTC.

For the CDR3, the DNA is TGCGCCAGCAGCCTGAACCAGGCCGGAAATTCACCCCTCCACTTT. Encoded protein: CASSLNQAGNSPLHF. V usage is TRBV5-1 and J usage is TRBJ1-6; D call uncertain. Per germline, CDR1 SGHRS and CDR2 YFSETQ. V lost 4 bases, J lost 7 bases, and 15 bases lay in between. The CDR3 sequence is 15 residues long.

This clone was picked up a small number of times. The chain carries TRBV6-4 and TRBJ1-1; TRBD1 might be the D (5 bases). The CDR3 covers 14 residues. Germline CDR1 MRHNA, CDR2 SNTAGT. Trimming stripped 4 bases from V and 1 base from J, with 10 bases between. The CDR3 coding sequence is TGTGCCAGCAGTGCCGTGGGGGGGAACACTGAAGCTTTCTTT. It encodes CASSAVGGNTEAFF.

This clone has more than one count but fewer than ten. The chain recombines TRBV6-6 with TRBJ1-1; TRBD1 matches 8 bases. The ends lost 8 bases at V and 5 bases at J; junction bases unmatched: 7. Germline CDR1 is MNHNY and CDR2 is SVGAGI (reference sequence). The CDR3 totals 13 residues. Here the CDR3 reads CASQITGGTEAFF. In DNA form, the CDR3 reads TGTGCCAGCCAGATAACAGGGGGAACTGAAGCTTTCTTT.

The CDR3 loop reads CASLGVGAGEQYF. The CDR3, as DNA: TGTGCCAGCCTTGGGGTGGGGGCGGGCGAGCAGTACTTC. V gene TRBV28 combines with J gene TRBJ2-7; TRBD1 is a possible D gene (6 bases). V lost 8 bases and J 6 bases, leaving 17 bases between the germline ends. The CDR3 sequence is 13 residues long. Germline CDR1 and CDR2: MDHEN and SYDVKM.

V and J are TRBV27 and TRBJ2-6, with D perhaps matching TRBD1 (5 bases). This CDR3 is built from 13 residues. Germline CDR1 reads MNHEY; CDR2 reads SMNVEV (reference sequence). V was trimmed by 10 bases and J by 4 bases, leaving 11 bases between them. In DNA form, the CDR3 reads TGTGCCACCACCAGGGCCGGGGCCAACGTCCTGACTTTC. Translated: CATTRAGANVLTF.

The chain has TRBV29-1 and TRBJ2-1; 11 bases are shared with TRBD1. The CDR3 totals 16 residues. The germline gives CDR1 SQVTM, CDR2 ANQGSEA. The V and J ends lost 6 bases and 6 bases, in that order; junction bases with no gene match: 13. The CDR3 region has the DNA TGCAGCGTGTTGGACAGGGGGCGTGAGGGGATCAATGAGCAGTTCTTC. This encodes CSVLDRGREGINEQFF.

This clone has a handful of counts. The chain links TRBV28 to TRBJ1-5, with D possibly matching TRBD1 (6 bases). The CDR3 runs to 12 residues. Germline-derived CDR1 and CDR2 are MDHEN and SYDVKM. V was trimmed by 7 bases and J by 5 bases, leaving 9 bases between them. CDR3 in amino acids: CASNYRDQPQHF. CDR3 DNA sequence: TGTGCCAGCAATTACAGGGATCAGCCCCAGCATTTT.

The table lists this clone with many counts. J is TRBJ2-5 and V is TRBV29-1; unclear D gene. The CDR3 length is 14 residues. Germline V gene sequence: CDR1 SQVTM, CDR2 ANQGSEA. The V end lost 0 bases, the J end lost 5 bases, and 13 bases lay between the germline ends. The CDR3 DNA follows: TGCAGCGTTGAAGATCCCAGGATTGCTGAGACCCAGTACTTC. Its translation is CSVEDPRIAETQYF.

The CDR3: CASSRSSQGGYGYTF. Written as DNA, the CDR3 is TGCGCCAGCAGCCGGAGCAGTCAGGGGGGCTATGGCTACACCTTC. This chain joins TRBV4-1 and TRBJ1-2, with 7 bases fitting TRBD1. Germline CDR1 and CDR2: MGHRA and YSYEKL. The junction had 9 bases not matched to a gene; V was cut back by 4 bases and J by 4 bases. This CDR3 comprises 15 residues.

Notes on this clone: At one boundary the junction diverges from the germline segment, which might be a read error. This sequence joins TRBV6-5 and TRBJ2-5, with D unresolved. Germline CDR1 and CDR2: MNHEY and SVGAGI. This CDR3 has 11 residues. The CDR3: CASSYQETQYF. The DNA of the CDR3 is TGTGCCAGCAGTTACCAGGAGACCCAGTACTTC.

This clone was detected only a few times. The V call is TRBV11-2, the J call TRBJ2-7; 8 nucleotides align to TRBD2. The CDR3 has 15 residues. From germline, CDR1 is SGHAT and CDR2 FQNNGV. V was pared by 5 bases and J by 4 bases, with 10 bases of the junction left unmatched. CDR3 sequence reads: CASSLTSTSEYEQYF. The CDR3 bases are TGTGCCAGCAGCCTAACTTCGACTAGCGAGTACGAGCAGTACTTC.

This clone was recorded a few times. The V gene is TRBV7-2, the J gene TRBJ2-1, with 9 positions matching TRBD2. V was clipped by 6 bases and J by 6 bases; unmatched bases: 9. The CDR3 length is 15 residues. The V gene's germline CDR1 is SGHTA and CDR2 FQGNSA. The CDR3 sequence is CASSTGTSFFNEQFF. The CDR3 nucleotides read TGTGCCAGCAGTACCGGGACTAGCTTTTTCAATGAGCAGTTCTTC.

V gene TRBV7-2 combines with J gene TRBJ2-7, with TRBD1 matching 7 bases. Germline V gene sequence: CDR1 SGHTA, CDR2 FQGNSA. The CDR3 is made up of 14 amino acids. V dropped 1 base and J dropped 6; count of bases not matched to a gene: 6. CDR3 coding DNA: TGTGCCAGCAGCTTAGATCTAGGACAGGCCGAGCAGTACTTC. Translation gives CASSLDLGQAEQYF.

This clone has a handful of counts. V is TRBV5-1 and J is TRBJ2-5, with D uncertain. Looked up from germline, CDR1 is SGHRS and CDR2 is YFSETQ. The CDR3 runs 12 residues. V lost 1 base, J lost 4 bases, and 5 bases lay in between. This CDR3 is CASSLQLETQYF. The CDR3 nucleotides read TGCGCCAGCAGCTTGCAGTTAGAGACCCAGTACTTC.

This chain joins TRBV11-2 and TRBJ2-5, with 9 nucleotides matching TRBD2. V dropped 5 bases and J dropped 5; count of bases not matched to a gene: 15. The CDR3 totals 17 residues. The germline V gene encodes CDR1 SGHAT and CDR2 FQNNGV. DNA for the CDR3: TGTGCCAGCAGCAGGGGGTCCGGCGGGGGGGCAGGCGAGACCCAGTACTTC. This codes for CASSRGSGGGAGETQYF.

This clone has more than one count but fewer than ten. The CDR3 protein is CASSLRGLEYEQYF. The CDR3 region has the DNA TGTGCCAGCAGTCTCAGGGGGCTCGAATACGAGCAGTACTTC. This rearrangement joins TRBV28 to TRBJ2-7; 8 bases are a match to TRBD1. V lost 5 bases and J lost 4; bases outside the gene matches: 7. The germline V gene encodes CDR1 MDHEN and CDR2 SYDVKM. This CDR3 has 14 residues.